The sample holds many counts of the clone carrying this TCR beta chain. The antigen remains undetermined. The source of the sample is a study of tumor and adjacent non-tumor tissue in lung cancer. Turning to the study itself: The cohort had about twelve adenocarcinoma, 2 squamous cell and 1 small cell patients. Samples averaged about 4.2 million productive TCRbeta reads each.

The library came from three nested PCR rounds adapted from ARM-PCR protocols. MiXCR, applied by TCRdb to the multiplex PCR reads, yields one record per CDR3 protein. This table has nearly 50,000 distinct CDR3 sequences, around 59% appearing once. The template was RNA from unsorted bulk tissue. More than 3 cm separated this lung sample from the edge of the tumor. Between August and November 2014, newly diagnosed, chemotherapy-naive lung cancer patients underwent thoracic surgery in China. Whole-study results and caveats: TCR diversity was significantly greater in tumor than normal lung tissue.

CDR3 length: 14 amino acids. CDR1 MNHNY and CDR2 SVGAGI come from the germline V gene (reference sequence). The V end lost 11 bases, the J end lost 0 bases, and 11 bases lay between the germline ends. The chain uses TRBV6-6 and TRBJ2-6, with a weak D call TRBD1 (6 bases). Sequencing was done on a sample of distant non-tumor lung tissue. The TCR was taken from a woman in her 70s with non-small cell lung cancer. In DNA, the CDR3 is TGTGCCTGCCGGGACAACTCTGGGGCCAACGTCCTGACTTTC. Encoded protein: CACRDNSGANVLTF.